The next 2 T cell receptor beta chains were all read from a single sample in a study of regulatory T cells in long-lasting Graves disease. Indicated time point: newly diagnosed GD, antithyroid drugs for less than 3 months. Scientists built the TCR library using RNA that was extracted from PBMCs. For TCR beta, libraries came from iRepertoire HTBI primers and Arm-PCR of CDR3 regions. TCRdb reprocessed the multiplex PCR reads with MiXCR, giving one entry per CDR3 protein. The sample holds some 410,000 distinct CDR3 sequences, less than 20% seen once. These data are also associated with another study on T cells in Graves' hyperthyroidism and ophthalmopathy.

The sample in question was peripheral blood mononuclear cells (PBMCs), obtained at new diagnosis, from a patient treated with antithyroid drugs. The receptors were sampled from a woman in her 30s with Graves disease.

This clonotype was recorded many times. The V and J genes are TRBV12-3 or TRBV12-4 and TRBJ2-7, with a tentative D call TRBD1 (5 bases). The germline V and J ends were trimmed by 3 bases and 6 bases, with 15 bases remaining between them. The CDR3 is made up of 14 amino acids. CDR3: CASSFSGLYAEQYF. The CDR3 nucleotides read TGTGCCAGCAGTTTTTCAGGGTTGTACGCCGAGCAGTACTTC.

There are many counts of this clonotype. This chain uses TRBV6-2 or TRBV6-3 with TRBJ2-7; no reliable D call. The germline CDR1 and CDR2 sequences are MNHEY and SVGEGT. CDR3 size: 14 residues. Between the trimmed V and J ends, which lost 5 bases and 1 base, there was a span of 12 bases. The CDR3 nucleotides are TGTGCCAGCAGTGATTTATGGCCATCCTACGAGCAGTACTTC. The encoded protein is CASSDLWPSYEQYF.